Each of the 20 T cell receptor beta chains below was sequenced from the same sample in a study of identifying expanded T cells in peripheral blood. Libraries were prepared by immunoSEQ multiplex PCR; TCRdb keeps only in-frame clonotypes and omits some of them. The table shows 70,000 or so clones, with 90% occurring only once. Material: blood. These TCRs come from a person aged 18 to 70 in good health.

The CDR3 reads CASSEAPGTGPHQPQHF. CDR3 DNA: TGTGCCAGCAGTGAAGCTCCCGGGACAGGGCCTCATCAGCCCCAGCATTTT. The chain combines TRBV2 with TRBJ1-5; the match to TRBD1 covers 9 bases. Per germline, CDR1 SNHLY and CDR2 FYNNEI. Trimming removed 0 bases from V and 5 bases from J; junction bases left unmatched: 8. The CDR3 loop spans 17 amino acids.

The genes are TRBV6-5 and TRBJ2-7, with D unresolved. Trimming took off 6 bases at V and 5 bases at J, with 20 bases between the two ends. Germline V lookup: CDR1 MNHEY, CDR2 SVGAGI. The length of the CDR3 is 15 residues. In nucleotides, the CDR3 is TGTGCCAGCAGACCCACGAGGACCTTTCGAGACGAGCAGTACTTC. Encoded protein: CASRPTRTFRDEQYF.

V usage is TRBV6-5 and J usage is TRBJ2-5, with 13 bases fitting TRBD2. V trimming: 2 bases; J trimming: 5 bases; junction bases outside the gene matches: 5. The CDR3 runs to 16 residues. CDR1 is MNHEY, CDR2 SVGAGI, per germline. The CDR3 protein is CASSYATSGRFETQYF. The CDR3 DNA follows: TGTGCCAGCAGTTACGCGACTAGCGGGAGGTTTGAGACCCAGTACTTC.

This clone has only one observation. The DNA for the CDR3 is TGTGCCAGCAGCGTAGTAGGAGCGGGGGCAGAGACCCAGTACTTC. Its protein is CASSVVGAGAETQYF. The chain carries TRBV9 and TRBJ2-5; 8 bases align to TRBD2. CDR1 SGDLS and CDR2 YYNGEE come from the germline V gene. After removal of 0 bases from V and 4 bases from J, the junction contained 5 bases not matched to a gene. This CDR3 has 15 amino acids.

V and J are TRBV6-6 and TRBJ2-1; 10 nucleotides line up with TRBD2. Germline V gives CDR1 MNHNY, CDR2 SVGAGI (reference sequence). With 5 bases clipped from V and 6 bases from J, the junction kept 7 bases outside the gene matches. The CDR3 contains 15 residues. CDR3 sequence: CASSGTSGITNEQFF. The DNA of the CDR3 is TGTGCCAGCAGTGGTACTAGCGGGATTACCAATGAGCAGTTCTTC.

The chain has TRBV14 and TRBJ1-3, with D uncertain. Trimming cost V 0 bases and J 0 bases, with 12 bases left between them. There are 17 residues in the CDR3. Germline lookup yields CDR1 SGHDN and CDR2 FVKESK. CDR3 protein: CASSQDSALISGNTIYF. For the CDR3, the DNA is TGTGCCAGCAGCCAAGATTCGGCCCTCATCTCTGGAAACACCATATATTTT.

This clone showed up just a few times. This chain connects TRBV4-3 to TRBJ2-1, with unresolved D. Germline lookup yields CDR1 LGHNA and CDR2 YSLEER. V shed 1 base and J shed 8 bases, with 12 bases lying between them. The CDR3 runs 14 residues. CDR3 in amino acids: CASSQVTRADEQFF. The CDR3 DNA is TGCGCCAGCAGCCAAGTAACCCGTGCAGATGAGCAGTTCTTC.

The chain joins TRBV6-5 to TRBJ2-3; 8 nucleotides match TRBD1. The J segment lost 2 bases and the V segment lost 0 bases, leaving 4 bases of the junction unmatched. CDR3 length: 16 amino acids. CDR1 and CDR2 (germline): MNHEY, SVGAGI. The chain's CDR3 is CASSYSAGQDTDTQYF. The CDR3 region has the DNA TGTGCCAGCAGTTACTCCGCGGGACAGGACACAGATACGCAGTATTTT.

The gene calls are TRBV12-2 and TRBJ1-2; the table's D call, TRBD1, was not checked against the DNA. TRBV12-2 is a recognized pseudogene. The CDR3 length is 19 residues. The CDR3 spells CASRSQKDKPGHRATGYTF. In DNA form, the CDR3 reads TGTGCAAGTCGCTCGCAAAAAGACAAACCGGGACACCGGGCGACTGGCTACACCTTC.

The chain employs TRBV18 and TRBJ2-6; no firm D call. The length of the CDR3 is 14 residues. V lost 0 bases to trimming and J lost 1 base, with 1 base between them. The germline V gene encodes CDR1 KGHSH and CDR2 LQKENI. CDR3: CASSPPSGANVLTF. The CDR3 coding sequence is TGTGCCAGCTCACCACCTTCTGGGGCCAACGTCCTGACTTTC.

The chain carries TRBV10-3 and TRBJ2-7, with 7 bases matching TRBD1. The germline CDR1 and CDR2 sequences are ENHRY and SYGVKD. Trimming took 6 bases from V and 1 from J; bases not matched to a gene: 6. This CDR3 is built from 14 residues. The CDR3 nucleotides are TGTGCCATCAGCGGGACAGACGTTTCCTACGAGCAGTACTTC. It yields the protein CAISGTDVSYEQYF.

Note on this clone: Other DNA sequences in this specimen translate into the identical CDR3. The chain combines TRBV19 with TRBJ1-1; D unresolved. The CDR3 is 14 amino acids. Germline CDR1 reads LNHDA; CDR2 reads SQIVND (reference sequence). Deletions cut 1 base from V and 1 base from J, with 7 bases between. The CDR3 loop reads CASSIGGGNTEAFF. Written as DNA, the CDR3 is TGTGCCAGTAGTATAGGGGGAGGGAACACTGAAGCTTTCTTT.

In this sample, this clone turned up once. This sequence joins TRBV7-6 and TRBJ1-1, with D hard to call. The CDR3 runs 14 residues. Germline assignment: CDR1 SGHVS and CDR2 FNYEAQ. Trimming took off 5 bases at V and 3 bases at J, with 13 bases between the two ends. For the CDR3, the DNA is TGTGCCAGCAGCCAGAGGGCCATTGACACTGAAGCTTTCTTT. Its translation: CASSQRAIDTEAFF.

V gene TRBV19 combines with J gene TRBJ2-1; D uncertain. The CDR3 loop spans 15 amino acids. Germline lookup yields CDR1 LNHDA and CDR2 SQIVND (reference sequence). The V gene lost 6 bases and the J gene lost 6 bases, with 18 bases spanning the gap. The CDR3 is CASRPSGRLSNEQFF. CDR3 in DNA: TGTGCCAGTAGGCCCTCAGGAAGACTCTCCAATGAGCAGTTCTTC.

CDR3 region: CASSQGGEKLFF. The CDR3 DNA is TGTGCCAGCAGCCAAGGGGGTGAAAAACTGTTTTTT. The gene calls are TRBV4-2 and TRBJ1-4; D uncertain. V was cut by 1 base and J by 7 bases, with 4 bases left in between. CDR1 LGHNA and CDR2 YNFKEQ come from the germline V gene. CDR3 length: 12 residues.

The DNA of the CDR3 is TGCGCCAGCAGCCCCGACAGGGGGAACTATGGCTACACCTTC. It is translated as CASSPDRGNYGYTF. The V and J genes are TRBV4-1 and TRBJ1-2; 9 nucleotides agree with TRBD1. V shed 4 bases and J 2 bases; nucleotides not matched to a gene: 2. Germline CDR1 MGHRA, CDR2 YSYEKL. The CDR3 spans 14 residues.

This chain connects TRBV10-3 to TRBJ1-3, with TRBD1 as a possible D gene (5 bases). Per germline, CDR1 ENHRY and CDR2 SYGVKD. The CDR3 spans 15 residues. V was cut by 7 bases and J by 0 bases, with 13 bases left in between. The CDR3 sequence is CAITRDSSSGNTIYF. CDR3 DNA: TGTGCCATCACCCGGGACTCAAGCTCTGGAAACACCATATATTTT.

This clone appeared once. The chain uses TRBV6-1 and TRBJ2-7; 9 bases match TRBD2. Germline CDR1 is MNHNS and CDR2 is SASEGT. V shed 4 bases, J shed 6 bases, and the junction held 7 bases outside the gene matches. The CDR3 extends over 14 amino acids. Here the CDR3 reads CASSGTAGGLEQYF. The CDR3 bases are TGTGCCAGCAGTGGGACAGCGGGGGGTCTCGAGCAGTACTTC.

V is TRBV7-6 and J is TRBJ1-1, with D uncertain. The germline V gene encodes CDR1 SGHVS and CDR2 FNYEAQ. V was clipped by 1 base and J by 2 bases, with 5 bases between them. CDR3 size: 13 residues. The chain's CDR3 is CASSLGENTEAFF. CDR3 coding DNA: TGTGCCAGCAGCTTAGGTGAAAACACTGAAGCTTTCTTT.

V is TRBV5-8 and J is TRBJ2-1; either TRBD1 or TRBD2 may fit D (5 bases each). The V and J ends lost 6 bases and 4 bases respectively, with 17 bases between them. Germline V lookup: CDR1 SGHTS, CDR2 YDEGEE. This CDR3 is built from 15 residues. This CDR3 is CASTARVSGYNEQFF. The CDR3 DNA reads as TGTGCCAGCACGGCCAGGGTGAGCGGATACAATGAGCAGTTCTTC. Variable domain in full (rest from reference TRBV5-8 and TRBJ2-1): EAGVTQSPTHLIKTRGQQATLRCSPISGHTSVYWYQQALGLGLQFLLWYDEGEERNRGNFPPRFSGRQFPNYSSELNVNALELEDSALYLCASTARVSGYNEQFFGPGTRLTVL.